The 12 T cell receptor beta chains listed next were all sequenced from one sample in a study of a mutant IDH1 vaccine in newly diagnosed glioma. Time point noted: week 47, end of study. Every vaccine dose comprised 300 ug of mutant IDH1 20-mer peptide plus topical imiquimod. Generated by immunoSEQ multiplex PCR, the TCRdb table keeps only in-frame clones and is missing some. The data show about 56,000 clones, with 60% to 80% seen just once and roughly 5.4% held by the top ten. These receptors lack a known antigen. This specimen was PBMCs, taken from a glioma patient whose treatment included an IDH1 peptide vaccine. These TCRs come from a man aged 50 to 60 with glioma.

The chain has TRBV12-5 and TRBJ2-2; D possibly corresponds to TRBD1 (5 bases). This CDR3 contains 13 residues. Germline V gene data show CDR1 as LGHNT and CDR2 as FRNRAP. With 8 bases removed from V and 1 base from J, the gap between germline ends came to 8 bases. The CDR3 is CASRRENTGELFF. In DNA form, the CDR3 reads TGTGCTAGTCGCAGGGAGAACACCGGGGAGCTGTTTTTT. The variable domain in full, with the rest retrieved from reference TRBV12-5 and TRBJ2-2, is DARVTQTPRHKVTEMGQEVTMRCQPILGHNTVFWYRQTMMQGLELLAYFRNRAPLDDSGMPKDRFSAEMPDATLATLKIQPSEPRDSAVYFCASRRENTGELFFGEGSRLTVL.

V and J are TRBV18 and TRBJ1-2; TRBD1 agrees at 7 bases. This CDR3 has 13 amino acids. J was trimmed by 11 bases and V by 5 bases; bases with no gene match: 11. The germline gives CDR1 KGHSH, CDR2 LQKENI. CDR3 loop: CASSDPGQRSYTF. In nucleotides, the CDR3 is TGTGCCAGCTCAGATCCGGGACAGAGAAGTTACACCTTC.

The chain carries TRBV7-2 and TRBJ2-7, with TRBD1 matching over 11 bases. The CDR3 totals 15 residues. CDR1 is SGHTA, CDR2 FQGNSA, per germline. V shed 5 bases and J 3 bases; nucleotides not matched to a gene: 6. CDR3 region: CASSVGGTGGYEQYF. The CDR3 nucleotides are TGTGCCAGCAGCGTGGGGGGGACAGGGGGCTACGAGCAGTACTTC.

The sample holds one count of this clone. This rearrangement joins TRBV4-2 to TRBJ2-7; D tentatively reads TRBD1 or TRBD2 (6 bases each). The CDR3 is made up of 14 amino acids. V dropped 2 bases and J dropped 6 bases, with 14 bases sitting between them. The germline V gene encodes CDR1 LGHNA and CDR2 YNFKEQ. The CDR3, as DNA: TGTGCCAGCAGCCAACCCGGAGGGGGGCTCGAGCAGTACTTC. Protein sequence: CASSQPGGGLEQYF.

The chain couples TRBV19 to TRBJ2-7, with D maybe TRBD1 (5 bases). The germline V and J ends were trimmed by 4 bases and 4 bases, with 11 bases remaining between them. The CDR3 is 13 amino acids. Germline CDR1 and CDR2: LNHDA and SQIVND (reference sequence). The CDR3 region is CASSTSDTYEQYF. The CDR3 DNA is TGTGCCAGTAGTACTTCGGACACGTACGAGCAGTACTTC.

The rearrangement links TRBV6-1 to TRBJ1-1; 9 bases align to TRBD1. The germline V gene has CDR1 MNHNS and CDR2 SASEGT. Trimming took 2 bases from V and 5 from J; bases not matched to a gene: 12. CDR3 length: 17 amino acids. In DNA, the CDR3 is TGTGCCAGCAGTGAATGGGGGACAGGGAGACCGGAGACTGAAGCTTTCTTT. It codes for CASSEWGTGRPETEAFF.

The chain combines TRBV7-9 with TRBJ2-7; D tentatively fits TRBD1 or TRBD2 (5 bases each). Germline V lookup: CDR1 SEHNR, CDR2 FQNEAQ (reference sequence). The V and J ends lost 5 bases and 3 bases respectively, with 17 bases between them. This CDR3 contains 15 residues. CDR3 bases: TGTGCCAGCAGCCCTACCTGGGGACCGGGCTACGAGCAGTACTTC. Translation: CASSPTWGPGYEQYF.

This clone was seen only once. V and J are TRBV21-1 and TRBJ1-2. TRBV21-1 counts as a pseudogene. This CDR3 comprises 19 residues. CDR3 in DNA: TGTGCCAGCAGCACCCGGCCACCCGTCGGGCCTCTGAGGGGTTGGGGCTACACCTTC. Its protein product is CASSTRPPVGPLRGWGYTF.

The V gene is TRBV9, the J gene TRBJ1-2; D is uncertain. CDR3 size: 17 residues. Germline V gives CDR1 SGDLS, CDR2 YYNGEE. The ends were cut back, 0 bases at V and 8 bases at J, with 23 bases in the middle. CDR3 in amino acids: CASSVDPSTGNGGGYTF. The CDR3 DNA reads as TGTGCCAGCAGCGTAGACCCCTCGACGGGGAACGGTGGAGGCTACACCTTC.

The chain couples TRBV7-2 to TRBJ2-4; D is unclear. Germline loops: CDR1 SGHTA, CDR2 FQGNSA. Trimming removed 5 bases at V and 7 bases at J, with 6 bases between. The CDR3 runs 11 residues. CDR3 protein: CASSPGNIQYF. For the CDR3, the DNA is TGTGCCAGCAGCCCCGGGAACATTCAGTACTTC.

This clone has more than one count but fewer than ten. The rearrangement links TRBV13 to TRBJ1-1; TRBD1 aligns across 10 bases. V lost 4 bases, J lost 3 bases, and 8 bases stayed unmatched. The CDR3 contains 16 residues. CDR1 and CDR2 (germline): PRHDT, FYEKMQ (reference sequence). The CDR3 DNA reads as TGTGCCAGCAGCTCACAGACAGGGGGCAGGTACACTGAAGCTTTCTTT. Translation gives CASSSQTGGRYTEAFF.

V gene TRBV7-9 combines with J gene TRBJ2-1; D call uncertain. Deletions cut 5 bases from V and 0 bases from J, with 14 bases between. The germline V gene encodes CDR1 SEHNR and CDR2 FQNEAQ (reference sequence). The CDR3 consists of 16 residues. CDR3 amino acids: CASSPGSGNSYNEQFF. CDR3 nucleotide sequence: TGTGCCAGCAGCCCGGGTTCAGGTAACTCCTACAATGAGCAGTTCTTC. Together with reference TRBV7-9 and TRBJ2-1, the CDR3 gives the full variable domain: DTGVSQNPRHKITKRGQNVTFRCDPISEHNRLYWYRQTLGQGPEFLTYFQNEAQLEKSRLLSDRFSAERPKGSFSTLEIQRTEQGDSAMYLCASSPGSGNSYNEQFFGPGTRLTVL.